This TCR beta chain was recovered during a study of cytomegalovirus exposure and HLA in healthy donors. Study-wide background: The approximately 120 validation repertoires, a later analysis reported, used the same platform as the approximately 700 first-cohort repertoires.

Germline CDR1 and CDR2: MGHRA and YSYEKL. V lost 4 bases to trimming and J lost 7 bases, with 11 bases between them. This CDR3 spans 14 amino acids. Sequencing used immunoSEQ multiplex PCR; TCRdb keeps in-frame clones, though not all of them. Among about 75,000 clones, around 81% were seen once, and the ten largest hold around 3%. The sequenced sample was PBMCs. The clonotype comes from a man aged 30 to 39 in good health and CMV-seronegative. The V and J genes are TRBV4-1 and TRBJ1-6; D call uncertain. CDR3 region: CASSPRSGNSPLHF. Written as DNA, the CDR3 is TGCGCCAGCAGCCCGAGATCGGGGAATTCACCCCTCCACTTT.